The source of this T cell receptor (beta chain) is a study of T cell clones after liver transplantation. Germline values: CDR1 SGHNT, CDR2 YENEEA. The CDR3 covers 12 residues. V lost 3 bases, J lost 6 bases, and 8 bases lay in between. TCRdb's copy holds only in-frame clones and misses some; the assay was immunoSEQ multiplex PCR. The table shows 68,000 or so clones, with about 91% occurring only once. The input for sequencing was CD4+ T cells from blood, taken less than 28 months after liver transplant. This clonotype was obtained from a human patient who received a liver transplant. A subset of T cells may come from the graft donor. The genes are TRBV11-3 and TRBJ1-1; D gene ambiguous. In DNA, the CDR3 is TGTGCCAGCAGCTTCCCTCGCGCTGAAGCTTTCTTT. This gives the protein CASSFPRAEAFF.